This TCR beta chain is from a study of CD8 T cells in ankylosing spondylitis. Whole-study findings and limits: CD8+ by phenotype, disease-linked clones were relatively rare in peripheral blood. A TCR beta motif of eight or nine highly homologous variants seemed to mark ankylosing spondylitis blood.

TCRdb recomputed calls from the 5' RACE reads with MiXCR, one row per CDR3 protein. The profile covers about 390,000 distinct CDR3 sequences, with under 25% appearing a single time and less than 20% taken by the ten largest. This CDR3 is built from 15 residues. Per the germline V gene, CDR1 is KGHSH and CDR2 is LQKENI. The V gene lost 3 bases and the J gene lost 6 bases, with 16 bases spanning the gap. Worth noting for this clonotype: What it binds is unknown.

What was sequenced was blood, either unsorted or a sorted T cell fraction (not recorded which). This receptor was taken from a male donor with ankylosing spondylitis. The chain joins TRBV18 to TRBJ2-3; possible D gene TRBD2, 6 bases. The CDR3 DNA reads TGTGCCAGCTCACCGTCTGCCGGGAGAAGGGATACGCAGTATTTT. Amino acid sequence: CASSPSAGRRDTQYF.